The T cell receptor (beta chain) under discussion was sequenced for a study of OX40 agonist ivuxolimab in advanced cancers. There are a few counts of this clone. The CDR3 has 15 amino acids. V trimming: 2 bases; J trimming: 4 bases; junction bases outside the gene matches: 4. Germline loops: CDR1 SGHTA, CDR2 FQGTGA. The repertoire was sequenced with immunoSEQ multiplex PCR; TCRdb's copy has only in-frame clones and lacks some. There are 74,000 or so clones in the sample; around 90% occur only once, and about a tenth lies in the top ten. The chain has TRBV7-3 and TRBJ2-3; 9 bases line up with TRBD2. The input for sequencing was CD4+ or CD8+ T cells sorted from blood, taken in a trial of the OX40 agonist ivuxolimab. This sequence originates from an adult with an advanced solid tumor such as melanoma, head and neck, liver or kidney cancer. CDR3 in DNA: TGTGCCAGCAGCTTAGGACTAGCGCGGGCAGATACGCAGTATTTT. It specifies CASSLGLARADTQYF.